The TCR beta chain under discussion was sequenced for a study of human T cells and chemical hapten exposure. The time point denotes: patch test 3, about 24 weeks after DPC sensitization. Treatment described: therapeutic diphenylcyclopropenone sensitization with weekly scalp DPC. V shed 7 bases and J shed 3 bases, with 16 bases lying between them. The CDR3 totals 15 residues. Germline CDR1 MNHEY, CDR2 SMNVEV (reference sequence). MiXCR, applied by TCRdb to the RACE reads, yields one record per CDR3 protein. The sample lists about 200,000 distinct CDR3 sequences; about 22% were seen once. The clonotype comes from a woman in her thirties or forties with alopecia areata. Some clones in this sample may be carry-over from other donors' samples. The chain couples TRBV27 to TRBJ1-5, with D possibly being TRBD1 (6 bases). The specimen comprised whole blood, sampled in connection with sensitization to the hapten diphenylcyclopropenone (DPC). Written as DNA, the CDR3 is TGTGCCAGCAAAGGCCTGAGGGGGTCCAATCAGCCCCAGCATTTT. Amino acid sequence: CASKGLRGSNQPQHF.